The 14 T cell receptor beta chains presented below share a single source sample, sequenced in a study of CD4+ T cells in melanoma (dated by TCRdb to 2022 to 2024). The library was made by the immunoSEQ multiplex PCR assay. The table was pulled from immuneACCESS by TCRdb, which kept in-frame rearrangements only. Such tables lose some clones; where checked, under half of the loss comes from unresolved V genes, and the rest has no known cause. For this sample the table gives approximately 16,000 clones, of which 60% to 80% were detected only once. The ten largest clonotypes hold roughly 14% of the sample. Sequenced sample: cells from a culture (not recorded whether cultured in vitro). The receptors come from a human donor with melanoma.

The count of this clone is one. J is TRBJ1-2 and V is TRBV27; D is perhaps TRBD1 (5 bases). V gave up 3 bases and J gave up 8 bases, with 13 bases separating them. This CDR3 is 13 amino acids long. CDR1 is MNHEY, CDR2 SMNVEV, per germline (reference sequence). CDR3 sequence (DNA): TGTGCCAGCAGTTTTTTCCGGGGGGGAGGCTACACCTTC. This gives the protein CASSFFRGGGYTF.

The CDR3 DNA reads as TGTGCCAGCAGCCAATCACGACCAGGGGGCTCCTCTGGGGCCAACGTCCTGACTTTC. It is translated as CASSQSRPGGSSGANVLTF. This chain uses TRBV4-2 with TRBJ2-6; 8 nucleotides agree with TRBD1. The CDR3 is 19 residues long. Unmatched junction bases numbered 9, after V lost 2 bases and J lost 0 bases. Germline V CDR1 and CDR2: LGHNA, YNFKEQ.

The chain links TRBV5-1 to TRBJ1-2; D not certain. V lost 1 base and J 7 bases, leaving 14 bases between the germline ends. The CDR3 totals 14 residues. Germline assignment: CDR1 SGHRS and CDR2 YFSETQ. In DNA form, the CDR3 reads TGCGCCAGCAGCTTGTTTAACAGTCAAAGTGGCTACACCTTC. This codes for CASSLFNSQSGYTF.

The chain joins TRBV28 to TRBJ2-1, with D perhaps matching TRBD1 (6 bases). V was clipped by 7 bases and J by 0 bases, with 19 bases between them. Germline CDR1 reads MDHEN; CDR2 reads SYDVKM. This CDR3 has 17 residues. The CDR3 here is CASTSSGDTSSYNEQFF. The CDR3 DNA sequence: TGTGCCAGCACCTCCTCCGGGGACACTAGCTCCTACAATGAGCAGTTCTTC.

V gene TRBV5-1 combines with J gene TRBJ1-2; maybe TRBD1 (5 bases). Trimming took 6 bases from V and 8 from J, leaving 26 bases between them. Germline assignment: CDR1 SGHRS and CDR2 YFSETQ. The CDR3 is 16 amino acids. The CDR3 DNA reads TGCGCCAGCACCCCAAGCGCCGGGGGTTCATTAAACGGCTACACCTTC. Its protein is CASTPSAGGSLNGYTF.

The chain uses TRBV5-1 and TRBJ2-3; maybe TRBD1 (5 bases). The germline V gene has CDR1 SGHRS and CDR2 YFSETQ. The CDR3 runs to 12 residues. Trimming stripped 4 bases from V and 5 bases from J, with 8 bases between. CDR3: CASSLGVDTQYF. CDR3 DNA: TGCGCCAGCAGCCTAGGGGTAGATACGCAGTATTTT.

The rearrangement links TRBV7-9 to TRBJ2-1, with TRBD2 matching over 8 bases. The V and J ends lost 5 bases and 5 bases, in that order; junction bases with no gene match: 8. Per germline, CDR1 SEHNR and CDR2 FQNEAQ (reference sequence). CDR3 length: 15 amino acids. CDR3 in amino acids: CASSLRGSGDNEQFF. For the CDR3, the DNA is TGTGCCAGCAGCCTTCGGGGTAGCGGGGACAATGAGCAGTTCTTC.

In its sample, this clone was seen a few times. This rearrangement joins TRBV7-6 to TRBJ1-6; TRBD1 is a possible D gene (6 bases). This CDR3 comprises 13 residues. V was cut by 5 bases and J by 7 bases, with 9 bases left in between. Germline V lookup: CDR1 SGHVS, CDR2 FNYEAQ. The CDR3 spells CASSPQGNSPLHF. CDR3 nucleotide sequence: TGTGCCAGCAGCCCCCAGGGGAATTCACCCCTCCACTTT.

This chain joins TRBV9 and TRBJ2-1, with 8 positions matching TRBD2. The CDR3 spans 15 residues. Unmatched junction bases numbered 9, after V lost 3 bases and J lost 7 bases. The germline V gene encodes CDR1 SGDLS and CDR2 YYNGEE. The CDR3: CASSANSGEMNEQFF. For the CDR3, the DNA is TGTGCCAGCAGCGCCAATAGCGGGGAGATGAATGAGCAGTTCTTC.

By sample fraction, this clone is medium-sized. The chain has TRBV2 and TRBJ2-7, with D perhaps matching TRBD2 (6 bases). CDR1 SNHLY and CDR2 FYNNEI come from the germline V gene. The length of the CDR3 is 13 residues. V dropped 4 bases and J dropped 6 bases, with 13 bases sitting between them. The CDR3 bases are TGTGCCAGCAGTGCAAGACTAGGTTCCGAGCAGTACTTC. Protein: CASSARLGSEQYF.

This clone was picked up a small number of times. V usage is TRBV18 and J usage is TRBJ2-7, with D maybe TRBD2 (6 bases). V gave up 5 bases and J gave up 2 bases, with 16 bases separating them. CDR1 KGHSH and CDR2 LQKENI come from the germline V gene. The CDR3 covers 15 residues. CDR3 loop: CASSVGGGYPYEQYF. CDR3 DNA: TGTGCCAGCTCAGTGGGTGGAGGGTATCCCTACGAGCAGTACTTC.

The V gene is TRBV6-1, the J gene TRBJ2-3; D uncertain. V was trimmed by 6 bases and J by 2 bases, leaving 12 bases between them. The germline gives CDR1 MNHNS, CDR2 SASEGT. The length of the CDR3 is 14 residues. The CDR3 protein is CASREISDTDTQYF. Written as DNA, the CDR3 is TGTGCCAGCAGAGAAATCAGCGACACAGATACGCAGTATTTT.

The chain links TRBV6-6 to TRBJ1-1; weak D call: TRBD1 (5 bases). The CDR3 runs 13 residues. Germline V CDR1 and CDR2: MNHNY, SVGAGI (reference sequence). The ends were cut back, 6 bases at V and 8 bases at J, with 16 bases in the middle. The CDR3: CASSPPSGREAFF. The CDR3 DNA follows: TGTGCCAGCAGCCCTCCCTCAGGGAGAGAAGCTTTCTTT.

J is TRBJ1-2 and V is TRBV10-3; tentative D call: TRBD1 (6 bases). In germline, CDR1 is ENHRY, CDR2 SYGVKD. V was clipped by 7 bases and J by 0 bases, with 12 bases between them. The CDR3 has 14 residues. CDR3 residues: CAIKAGATNYGYTF. The CDR3 coding sequence is TGTGCCATCAAGGCAGGGGCTACTAACTATGGCTACACCTTC.